This T cell receptor beta chain was sequenced in a study of beta chain features in type 1 diabetes. Based on CD45RO/CCR7/CD25/CD127/CD95/CD27, CD4+ regulatory, stem cell-like memory, naive and central memory cells were sorted. Sort purity for all populations was recorded as exceeding 98%. The study, taken as a whole, reports: Type 1 diabetes patients showed a moderate but significant shortening of TCRB CDR3s in all four CD4+ subsets.

Comment on this clone: Its antigen is not identified.

The sequenced template was cDNA made from the entire isolated RNA. Here immunoSEQ multiplex PCR was the method, and the copy in TCRdb shows in-frame clones only, minus some. Of about 68,000 clones listed, 45% to 50% are singletons. Germline assignment: CDR1 SNHLY and CDR2 FYNNEI. V lost 8 bases, J lost 1 base, and 12 bases lay in between. This CDR3 contains 14 residues. The sequencing sample was made of central memory CD4+ T cells from blood. The TCR originated in a man between 25 and 39 years old with type 1 diabetes. The chain has TRBV2 and TRBJ2-4; maybe TRBD2 (5 bases). The CDR3 sequence is CASYTSGAKNIQYF. The CDR3 DNA is TGTGCCAGCTACACCTCGGGGGCCAAAAACATTCAGTACTTC.